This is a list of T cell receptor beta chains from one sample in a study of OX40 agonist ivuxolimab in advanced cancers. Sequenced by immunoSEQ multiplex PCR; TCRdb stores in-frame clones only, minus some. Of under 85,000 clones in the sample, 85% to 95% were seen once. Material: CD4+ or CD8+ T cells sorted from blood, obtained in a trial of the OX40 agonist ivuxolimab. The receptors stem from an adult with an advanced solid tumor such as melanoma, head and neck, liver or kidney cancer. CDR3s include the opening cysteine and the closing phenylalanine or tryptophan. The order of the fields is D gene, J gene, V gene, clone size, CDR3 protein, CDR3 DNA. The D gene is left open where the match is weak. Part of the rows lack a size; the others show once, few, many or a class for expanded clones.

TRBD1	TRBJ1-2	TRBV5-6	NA	CASSPQGAGGYTF	TGTGCCAGCAGCCCACAGGGGGCTGGGGGCTACACCTTC
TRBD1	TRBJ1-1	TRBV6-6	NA	CASRERTGGNTEAFF	TGTGCCAGCAGAGAAAGGACAGGGGGAAATACTGAAGCTTTCTTT
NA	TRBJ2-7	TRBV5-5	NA	CASSLDRLMSSYEQYF	TGTGCCAGCAGCTTGGACAGGTTGATGTCCTCCTACGAGCAGTACTTC
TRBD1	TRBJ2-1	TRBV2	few	CASSATGGMDNEQFF	TGTGCCAGCAGTGCGACAGGGGGGATGGACAATGAGCAGTTCTTC
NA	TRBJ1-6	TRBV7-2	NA	CASTKVSGGSSYNSPLHF	TGTGCCAGCACCAAAGTCAGTGGGGGGAGCTCCTATAATTCACCCCTCCACTTT
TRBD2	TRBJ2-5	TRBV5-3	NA	CARNKASGSQETQYF	TGTGCCAGAAATAAAGCTAGCGGATCCCAAGAGACCCAGTACTTC
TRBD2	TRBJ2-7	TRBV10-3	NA	CAIRPGLAISYEQYF	TGTGCCATCAGGCCGGGACTAGCGATCTCCTACGAGCAGTACTTC
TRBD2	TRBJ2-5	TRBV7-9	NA	CASSLARGSLETQYF	TGTGCCAGCAGCTTAGCGCGGGGGTCGTTAGAGACCCAGTACTTC
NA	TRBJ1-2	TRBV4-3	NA	CASSSGVNYGYTF	TGCGCCAGCAGCTCAGGGGTTAACTATGGCTACACCTTC
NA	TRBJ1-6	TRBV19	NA	CASSNQRPPLHF	TGTGCCAGTAGCAACCAAAGGCCACCCCTCCACTTT
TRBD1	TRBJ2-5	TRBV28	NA	CASSLINRGRETQYF	TGTGCCAGCAGTTTAATAAACAGGGGGCGAGAGACCCAGTACTTC
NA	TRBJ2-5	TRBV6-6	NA	CASTLRVEETQYF	TGTGCCAGCACCCTAAGAGTGGAGGAGACCCAGTACTTC
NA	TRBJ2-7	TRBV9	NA	CASSVASGGSYEQYF	TGTGCCAGCAGCGTAGCTTCGGGCGGATCCTACGAGCAGTACTTC
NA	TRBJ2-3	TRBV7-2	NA	CASSLSTDTQYF	TGTGCCAGCAGCTTATCCACAGATACGCAGTATTTT
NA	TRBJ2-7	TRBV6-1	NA	CASSREGPYEQYF	TGTGCCAGCAGTCGGGAAGGCCCCTACGAGCAGTACTTC
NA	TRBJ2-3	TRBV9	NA	CASSVVDGRTDTQYF	TGTGCCAGCAGCGTAGTTGACGGACGCACAGATACGCAGTATTTT
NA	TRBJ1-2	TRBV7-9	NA	CASSLVWPSSYGYTF	TGTGCCAGCAGCTTAGTGTGGCCGTCGTCTTATGGCTACACCTTC
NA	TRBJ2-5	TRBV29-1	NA	CSVVAGPRETQYF	TGCAGCGTTGTGGCGGGACCACGAGAGACCCAGTACTTC
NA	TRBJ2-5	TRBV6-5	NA	CASSYSRGTKETQYF	TGTGCCAGCAGTTACTCCCGGGGGACCAAAGAGACCCAGTACTTC
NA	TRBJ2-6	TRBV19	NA	CASWDKGGSSGANVLTF	TGTGCCAGTTGGGATAAGGGGGGGAGCTCTGGGGCCAACGTCCTGACTTTC
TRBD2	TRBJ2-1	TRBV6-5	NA	CASSYSHSGRTDEQFF	TGTGCCAGCAGTTACTCCCATTCCGGGAGGACCGATGAGCAGTTCTTC
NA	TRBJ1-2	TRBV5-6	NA	CASTIWGNYGYTF	TGTGCCAGCACCATCTGGGGAAACTATGGCTACACCTTC
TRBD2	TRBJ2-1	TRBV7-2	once	CASSLARPRGGHEQFF	TGTGCCAGCAGCTTAGCTAGGCCCCGCGGGGGGCATGAGCAGTTCTTC
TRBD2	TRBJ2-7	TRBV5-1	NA	CASSPTGTRSHEQYF	TGCGCCAGCAGCCCTACCGGGACTAGGAGCCACGAGCAGTACTTC
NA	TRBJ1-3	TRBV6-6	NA	CASSYSELAGNTIYF	TGTGCCAGCAGTTACTCGGAGTTAGCTGGAAACACCATATATTTT
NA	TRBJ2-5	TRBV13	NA	CASSLHREETQYF	TGTGCCAGCAGCCTCCACAGGGAAGAGACCCAGTACTTC
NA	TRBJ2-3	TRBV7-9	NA	CASSFPGLRDTQYF	TGTGCCAGCAGCTTTCCAGGTCTGAGGGATACGCAGTATTTT
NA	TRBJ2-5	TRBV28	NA	CASSQVGETQYF	TGTGCCAGCAGTCAGGTCGGAGAGACCCAGTACTTC
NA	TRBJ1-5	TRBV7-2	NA	CASSLRAAGNQPQHF	TGTGCCAGCAGCTTAAGGGCAGCCGGCAATCAGCCCCAGCATTTT
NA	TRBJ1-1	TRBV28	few	CASSLIWGTEAFF	TGTGCCAGCAGTTTAATCTGGGGGACTGAAGCTTTCTTT
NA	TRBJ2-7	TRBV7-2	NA	CASSAGRLGPYEQYF	TGTGCCAGCAGCGCCGGGCGACTCGGTCCCTACGAGCAGTACTTC
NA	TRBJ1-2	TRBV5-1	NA	CASSSEGMPSGYTF	TGCGCCAGCAGCTCGGAAGGGATGCCTAGCGGCTACACCTTC
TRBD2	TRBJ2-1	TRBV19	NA	CASSAEREFSNEQFF	TGTGCCAGTAGTGCAGAGCGGGAGTTCTCCAATGAGCAGTTCTTC
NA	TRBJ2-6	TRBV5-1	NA	CASSLGSGANVLTF	TGCGCCAGCAGCTTGGGCTCTGGGGCCAACGTCCTGACTTTC
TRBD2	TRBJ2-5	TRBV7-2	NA	CASKLAGLFETQYF	TGTGCCAGCAAGCTAGCGGGATTGTTTGAGACCCAGTACTTC
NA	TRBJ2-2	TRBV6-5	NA	CAVGGTGELFF	TGTGCCGTCGGGGGCACCGGGGAGCTGTTTTTT
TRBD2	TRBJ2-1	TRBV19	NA	CASSMASSGRVTQFF	TGTGCCAGTAGTATGGCCTCTAGCGGGAGAGTAACGCAGTTCTTC
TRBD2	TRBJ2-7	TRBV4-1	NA	CASSQERRTSGSEQYF	TGCGCCAGCAGCCAAGAACGACGGACTAGCGGGTCCGAGCAGTACTTC
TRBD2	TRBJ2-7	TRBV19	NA	CASSISSGDYEQYF	TGTGCCAGTAGTATTTCGAGCGGGGACTACGAGCAGTACTTC
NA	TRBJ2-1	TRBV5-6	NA	CASSYGPPAEQFF	TGTGCCAGCAGCTACGGGCCCCCCGCTGAGCAGTTCTTC
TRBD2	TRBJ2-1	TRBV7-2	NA	CASSPRGTSGIYEQFF	TGTGCCAGCAGCCCGAGGGGGACTAGCGGGATCTATGAGCAGTTCTTC
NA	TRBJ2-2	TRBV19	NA	CASSRSQNTGELFF	TGTGCCAGTAGTCGGTCTCAAAACACCGGGGAGCTGTTTTTT